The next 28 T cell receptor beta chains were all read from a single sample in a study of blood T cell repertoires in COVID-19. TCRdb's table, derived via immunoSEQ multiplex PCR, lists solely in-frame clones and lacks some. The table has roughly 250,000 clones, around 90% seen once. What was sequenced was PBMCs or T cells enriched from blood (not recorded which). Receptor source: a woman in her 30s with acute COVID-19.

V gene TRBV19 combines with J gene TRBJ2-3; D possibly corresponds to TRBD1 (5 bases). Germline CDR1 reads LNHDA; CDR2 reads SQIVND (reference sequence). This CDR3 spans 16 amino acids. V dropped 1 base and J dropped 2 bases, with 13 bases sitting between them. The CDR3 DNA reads TGTGCCAGTAGTATAGTCTGGCAGGGTATCACAGATACGCAGTATTTT. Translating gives CASSIVWQGITDTQYF.

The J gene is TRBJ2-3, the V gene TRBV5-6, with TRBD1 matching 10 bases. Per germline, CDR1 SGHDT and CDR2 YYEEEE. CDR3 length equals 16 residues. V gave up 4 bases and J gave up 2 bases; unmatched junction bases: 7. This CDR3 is CASSEPGQGYTDTQYF. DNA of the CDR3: TGTGCCAGCAGCGAGCCGGGACAGGGGTACACAGATACGCAGTATTTT.

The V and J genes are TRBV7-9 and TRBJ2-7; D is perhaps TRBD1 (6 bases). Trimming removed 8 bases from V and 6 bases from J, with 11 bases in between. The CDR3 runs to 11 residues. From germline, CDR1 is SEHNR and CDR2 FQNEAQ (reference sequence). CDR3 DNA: TGTGCCAGCCAGGGGTCTGGCGAGCAGTACTTC. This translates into CASQGSGEQYF.

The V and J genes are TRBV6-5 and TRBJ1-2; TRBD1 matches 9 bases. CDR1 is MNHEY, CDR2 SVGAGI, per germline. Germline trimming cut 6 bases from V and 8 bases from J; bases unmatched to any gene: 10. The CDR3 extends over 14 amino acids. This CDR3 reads CASSRTGAHSGYTF. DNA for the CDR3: TGTGCCAGCAGCCGGACAGGGGCCCACAGCGGCTACACCTTC.

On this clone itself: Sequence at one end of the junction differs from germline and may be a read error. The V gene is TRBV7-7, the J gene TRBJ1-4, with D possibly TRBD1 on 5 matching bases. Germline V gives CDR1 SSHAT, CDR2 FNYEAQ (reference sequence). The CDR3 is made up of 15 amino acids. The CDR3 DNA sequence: TGTGCTAGCAGCTTAACGGGACTGCCTAATGAAAAACTGTTTTTT. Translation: CASSLTGLPNEKLFF.

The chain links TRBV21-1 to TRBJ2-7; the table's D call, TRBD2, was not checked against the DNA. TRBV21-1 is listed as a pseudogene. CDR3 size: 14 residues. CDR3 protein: CASRTIPSGYEQYF. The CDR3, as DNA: TGTGCCAGCAGAACTATTCCCTCCGGGTACGAGCAGTACTTC.

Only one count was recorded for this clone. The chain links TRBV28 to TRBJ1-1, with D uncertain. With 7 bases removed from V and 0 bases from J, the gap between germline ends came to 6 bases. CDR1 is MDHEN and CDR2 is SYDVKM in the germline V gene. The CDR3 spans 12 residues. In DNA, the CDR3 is TGTGCCAGCAATATTTTGAACACTGAAGCTTTCTTT. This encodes CASNILNTEAFF.

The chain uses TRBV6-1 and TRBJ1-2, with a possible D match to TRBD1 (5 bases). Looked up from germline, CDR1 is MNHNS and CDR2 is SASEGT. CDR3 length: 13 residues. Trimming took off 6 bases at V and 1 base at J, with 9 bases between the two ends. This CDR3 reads CASRPGLNYGYTF. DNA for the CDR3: TGTGCCAGCAGGCCGGGACTTAACTATGGCTACACCTTC.

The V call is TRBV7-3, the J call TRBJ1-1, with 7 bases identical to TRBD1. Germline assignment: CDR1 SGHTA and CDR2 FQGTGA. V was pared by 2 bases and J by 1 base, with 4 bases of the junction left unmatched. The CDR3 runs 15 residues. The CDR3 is CASSLSTGTNTEAFF. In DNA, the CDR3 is TGTGCCAGCAGCTTATCGACAGGGACGAACACTGAAGCTTTCTTT.

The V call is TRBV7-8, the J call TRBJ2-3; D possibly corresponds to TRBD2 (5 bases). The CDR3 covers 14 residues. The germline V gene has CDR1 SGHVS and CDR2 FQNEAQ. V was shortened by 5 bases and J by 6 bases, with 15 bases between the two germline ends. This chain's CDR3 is CASSASGPGDTQYF. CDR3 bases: TGTGCCAGCAGCGCGTCCGGACCGGGGGATACGCAGTATTTT.

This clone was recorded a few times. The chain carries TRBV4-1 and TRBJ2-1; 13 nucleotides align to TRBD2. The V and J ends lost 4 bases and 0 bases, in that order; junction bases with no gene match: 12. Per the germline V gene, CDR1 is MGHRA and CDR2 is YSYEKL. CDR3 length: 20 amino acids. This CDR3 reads CASSRTSGGDTLSSYNEQFF. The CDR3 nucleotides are TGCGCCAGCAGCCGGACTAGCGGGGGAGATACTCTCAGCTCCTACAATGAGCAGTTCTTC.

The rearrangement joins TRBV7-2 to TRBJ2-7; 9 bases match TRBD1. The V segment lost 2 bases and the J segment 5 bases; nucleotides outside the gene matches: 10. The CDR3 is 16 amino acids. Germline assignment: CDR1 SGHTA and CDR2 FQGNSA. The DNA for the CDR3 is TGTGCCAGCAGCTTAACCCCCGGACAGGGGATCAACGAGCAGTACTTC. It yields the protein CASSLTPGQGINEQYF.

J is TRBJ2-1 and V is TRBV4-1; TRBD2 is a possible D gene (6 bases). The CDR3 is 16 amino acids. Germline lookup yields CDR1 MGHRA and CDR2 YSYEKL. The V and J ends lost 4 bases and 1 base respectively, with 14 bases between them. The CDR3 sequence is CASSPNGDSSYNEQFF. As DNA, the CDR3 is TGCGCCAGCAGCCCGAATGGGGACTCTTCCTACAATGAGCAGTTCTTC.

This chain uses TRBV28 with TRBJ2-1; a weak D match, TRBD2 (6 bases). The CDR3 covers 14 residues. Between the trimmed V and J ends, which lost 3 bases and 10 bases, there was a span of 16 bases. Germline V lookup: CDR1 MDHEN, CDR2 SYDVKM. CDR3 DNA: TGTGCCAGCAGTTTGCGGGGACCCACGCTAGAGCAGTTCTTC. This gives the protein CASSLRGPTLEQFF. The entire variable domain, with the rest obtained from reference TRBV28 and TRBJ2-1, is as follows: DVKVTQSSRYLVKRTGEKVFLECVQDMDHENMFWYRQDPGLGLRLIYFSYDVKMKEKGDIPEGYSVSREKKERFSLILESASTNQTSMYLCASSLRGPTLEQFFGPGTRLTVL.

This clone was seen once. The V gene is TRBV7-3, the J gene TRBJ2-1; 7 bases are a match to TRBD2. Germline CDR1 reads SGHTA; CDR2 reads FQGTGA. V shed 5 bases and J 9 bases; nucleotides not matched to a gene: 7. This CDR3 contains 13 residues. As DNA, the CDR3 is TGTGCCAGCAGCCCGCCCAGCGGGGTTGAGCAGTTCTTC. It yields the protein CASSPPSGVEQFF.

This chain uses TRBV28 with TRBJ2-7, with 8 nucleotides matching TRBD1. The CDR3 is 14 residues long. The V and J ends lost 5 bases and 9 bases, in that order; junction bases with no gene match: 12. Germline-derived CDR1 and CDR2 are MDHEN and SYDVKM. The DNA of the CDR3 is TGTGCCAGCAGTGGACAGGGAGGTAAATTGGTGCAGTACTTC. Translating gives CASSGQGGKLVQYF.

CDR3 sequence: CASSFIPGGTGELFF. For the CDR3, the DNA is TGTGCCAGCAGTTTTATCCCAGGGGGCACCGGGGAGCTGTTTTTT. The chain joins TRBV2 to TRBJ2-2; the match to TRBD1 covers 7 bases. V lost 5 bases, J lost 4 bases, and 7 bases stayed unmatched. Germline CDR1 is SNHLY and CDR2 is FYNNEI. This CDR3 is built from 15 residues.

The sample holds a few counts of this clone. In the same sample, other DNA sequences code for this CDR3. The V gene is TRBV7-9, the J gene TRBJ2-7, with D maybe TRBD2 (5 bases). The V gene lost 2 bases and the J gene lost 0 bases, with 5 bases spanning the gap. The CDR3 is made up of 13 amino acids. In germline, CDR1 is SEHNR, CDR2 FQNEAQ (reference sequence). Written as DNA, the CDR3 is TGTGCCAGCAGCTTAAGCGGCTCCTACGAGCAGTACTTC. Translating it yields CASSLSGSYEQYF.

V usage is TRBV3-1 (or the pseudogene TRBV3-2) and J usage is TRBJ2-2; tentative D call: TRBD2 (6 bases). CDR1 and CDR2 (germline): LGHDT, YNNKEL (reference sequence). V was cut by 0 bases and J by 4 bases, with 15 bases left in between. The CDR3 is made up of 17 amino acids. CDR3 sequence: CASSQDLGGITTGELFF. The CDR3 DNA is TGTGCCAGCAGCCAAGATCTTGGGGGGATCACCACCGGGGAGCTGTTTTTT.

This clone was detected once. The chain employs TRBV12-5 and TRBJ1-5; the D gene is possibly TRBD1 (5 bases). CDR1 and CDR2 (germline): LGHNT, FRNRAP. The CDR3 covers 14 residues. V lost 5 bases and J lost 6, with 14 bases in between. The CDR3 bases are TGTGCTAGTGGTCGGTTATGGGGCGGTCAGCCCCAGCATTTT. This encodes CASGRLWGGQPQHF. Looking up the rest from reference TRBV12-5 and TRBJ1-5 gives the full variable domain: DARVTQTPRHKVTEMGQEVTMRCQPILGHNTVFWYRQTMMQGLELLAYFRNRAPLDDSGMPKDRFSAEMPDATLATLKIQPSEPRDSAVYFCASGRLWGGQPQHFGDGTRLSIL.

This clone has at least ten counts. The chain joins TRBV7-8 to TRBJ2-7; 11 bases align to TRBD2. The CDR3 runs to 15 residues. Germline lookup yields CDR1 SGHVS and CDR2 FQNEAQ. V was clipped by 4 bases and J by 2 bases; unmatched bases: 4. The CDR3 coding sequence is TGTGCCAGCAGCTCCTTAGCGGGAGGGCCCTACGAGCAGTACTTC. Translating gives CASSSLAGGPYEQYF.

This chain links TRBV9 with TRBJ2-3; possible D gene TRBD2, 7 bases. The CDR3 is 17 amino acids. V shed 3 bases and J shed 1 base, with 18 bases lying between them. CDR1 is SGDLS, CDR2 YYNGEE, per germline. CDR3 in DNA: TGTGCCAGCAGCGCCGTAGGGGGGGCTAGCGGCACAGATACGCAGTATTTT. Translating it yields CASSAVGGASGTDTQYF.

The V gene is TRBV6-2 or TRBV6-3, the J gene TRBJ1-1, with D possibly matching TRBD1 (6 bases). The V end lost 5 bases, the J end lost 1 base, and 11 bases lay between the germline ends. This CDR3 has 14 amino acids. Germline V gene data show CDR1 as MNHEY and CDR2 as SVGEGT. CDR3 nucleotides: TGTGCCAGCAGTAAATTACAGGGGAACACTGAAGCTTTCTTT. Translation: CASSKLQGNTEAFF.

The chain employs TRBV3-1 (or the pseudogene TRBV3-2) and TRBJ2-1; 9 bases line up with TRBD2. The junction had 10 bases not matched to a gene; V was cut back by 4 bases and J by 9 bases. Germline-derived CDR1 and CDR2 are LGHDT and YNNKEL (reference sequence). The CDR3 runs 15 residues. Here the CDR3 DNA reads TGTGCCAGCAGCCCCCAGGCGGGGGGGACAGCTGAGCAGTTCTTC. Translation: CASSPQAGGTAEQFF.

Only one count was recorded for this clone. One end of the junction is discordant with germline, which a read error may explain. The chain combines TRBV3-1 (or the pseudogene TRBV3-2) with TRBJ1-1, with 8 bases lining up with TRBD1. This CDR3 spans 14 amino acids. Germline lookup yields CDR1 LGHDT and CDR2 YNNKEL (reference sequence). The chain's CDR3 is CASSQEFKGQGENF. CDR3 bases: TGTGCCAGCAGCCAAGAGTTTAAAGGACAGGGAGAGAACTTT.

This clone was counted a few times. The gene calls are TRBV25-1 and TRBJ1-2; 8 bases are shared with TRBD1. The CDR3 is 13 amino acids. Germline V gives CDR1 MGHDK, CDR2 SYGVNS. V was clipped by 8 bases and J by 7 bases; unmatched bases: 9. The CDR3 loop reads CASLGQGVAGYTF. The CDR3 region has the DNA TGTGCCAGCCTTGGACAGGGAGTTGCTGGCTACACCTTC.

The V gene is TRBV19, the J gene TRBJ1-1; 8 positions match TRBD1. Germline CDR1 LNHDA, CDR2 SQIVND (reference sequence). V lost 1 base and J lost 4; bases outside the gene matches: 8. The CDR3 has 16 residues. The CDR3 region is CASSIVPTGAGTEAFF. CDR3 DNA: TGTGCCAGTAGTATAGTCCCGACAGGGGCGGGCACTGAAGCTTTCTTT.

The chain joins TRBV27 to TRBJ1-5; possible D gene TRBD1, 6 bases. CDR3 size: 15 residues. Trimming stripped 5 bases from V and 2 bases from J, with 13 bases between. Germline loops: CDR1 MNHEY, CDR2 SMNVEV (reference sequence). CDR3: CASSQQQGGNQPQHF. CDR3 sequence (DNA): TGTGCCAGCAGTCAACAACAGGGTGGCAATCAGCCCCAGCATTTT.